This T cell receptor (beta chain) was captured in a study of sequential checkpoint blockade in melanoma. General study points: For nivolumab-first patients, baseline tumor clonality was associated with response.

Treatment defined: randomized to nivolumab then ipilimumab (arm A) or the reverse (arm B). No patient had prior DNA-damaging chemotherapy. The CDR3 runs to 15 residues. Trimming took 5 bases from V and 8 from J, leaving 21 bases between them. Germline V gene lookup returns CDR1 GTSNPN and CDR2 SVGIG (reference sequence). Libraries were prepared by immunoSEQ multiplex PCR; TCRdb keeps only in-frame clonotypes and omits some of them. This sample yields about 3,000 clones, of which around 23% are seen a single time; roughly a sixth belongs to the top ten. Note on this clone: No antigen is known for it.

The sequence came from a human donor with melanoma. Sample: tumor tissue (inferred from file names), taken from a patient given nivolumab and ipilimumab in sequence. The chain combines TRBV30 with TRBJ2-2, with D unclear. CDR3 in DNA: TGTGCCTGGGAGGATCTGAATCGTCCGGCGGGGGAGCTGTTTTTT. The encoded protein is CAWEDLNRPAGELFF.